These 29 T cell receptor beta chains were sequenced from one sample in a study of control samples from healthy donors and cancer patients. This table comes from immunoSEQ multiplex PCR, and its TCRdb copy is limited to in-frame clones, with some not included. The data include some 190,000 clones; the top ten clones carry about 2.2%. Sequenced input: blood. Receptor source: a woman in her 30s in good health.

This rearrangement joins TRBV7-9 to TRBJ1-2; D uncertain. Trimming took off 1 base at V and 8 bases at J, with 14 bases between the two ends. The CDR3 extends over 14 amino acids. Per germline, CDR1 SEHNR and CDR2 FQNEAQ (reference sequence). CDR3 loop: CASSLDRTSYGYTF. The DNA of the CDR3 is TGTGCCAGCAGCTTAGACAGAACGTCGTACGGCTACACCTTC.

The chain recombines TRBV7-9 with TRBJ2-2, with D uncertain. Germline CDR1 reads SEHNR; CDR2 reads FQNEAQ (reference sequence). This CDR3 region has 14 residues. The V end was cut by 2 bases, the J end by 7 bases, with 11 bases between. CDR3 in amino acids: CASSLRPGFGELFF. The CDR3 DNA reads TGTGCCAGCAGCTTAAGGCCAGGTTTCGGGGAGCTGTTTTTT.

The chain is built from TRBV10-1 and TRBJ2-2; tentatively, D is TRBD2 (6 bases). This CDR3 has 15 residues. V was clipped by 5 bases and J by 1 base, with 11 bases between them. Germline CDR1 is WNHNN and CDR2 is SYGVQD (reference sequence). This chain's CDR3 is CASSPGLLNTGELFF. The CDR3 DNA sequence: TGCGCCAGCAGTCCGGGACTTTTGAACACCGGGGAGCTGTTTTTT.

J is TRBJ1-4 and V is TRBV4-3; D not certain. Germline V gives CDR1 LGHNA, CDR2 YSLEER. Trimming cost V 1 base and J 6 bases, with 9 bases left between them. CDR3 length: 14 residues. The CDR3 loop reads CASSQVRRDEKLFF. CDR3 in DNA: TGCGCCAGCAGCCAAGTTAGAAGAGATGAAAAACTGTTTTTT.

V gene TRBV28 combines with J gene TRBJ1-3; D not certain. V lost 6 bases, J lost 4 bases, and 19 bases lay in between. The CDR3 extends over 16 amino acids. Germline CDR1 reads MDHEN; CDR2 reads SYDVKM. The DNA for the CDR3 is TGTGCCAGCAGGAAACCGGGATCCACGGCCGGAAACACCATATATTTT. Translated, it gives CASRKPGSTAGNTIYF.

J is TRBJ1-6 and V is TRBV20-1, with TRBD1 identical over 7 bases. CDR1 is DFQATT, CDR2 SNEGSKA, per germline (reference sequence). Germline trimming cut 3 bases from V and 7 bases from J; bases unmatched to any gene: 3. The CDR3 contains 13 residues. This CDR3 is CSASGRGNSPLHF. CDR3 nucleotide sequence: TGCAGTGCTAGTGGCAGGGGGAATTCACCCCTCCACTTT.

The genes are TRBV19 and TRBJ1-1; 11 nucleotides line up with TRBD1. The V and J ends lost 9 bases and 7 bases, in that order; junction bases with no gene match: 10. From germline, CDR1 is LNHDA and CDR2 SQIVND (reference sequence). The CDR3 loop spans 14 amino acids. This CDR3 is CASHRTGGLGEAFF. In DNA, the CDR3 is TGTGCCAGCCACCGGACAGGGGGCCTTGGTGAAGCTTTCTTT.

The V and J genes are TRBV11-2 and TRBJ2-7; 10 nucleotides align to TRBD2. Germline CDR1 SGHAT, CDR2 FQNNGV. V shed 1 base and J 4 bases; nucleotides not matched to a gene: 13. The CDR3 consists of 18 residues. CDR3 DNA: TGTGCCAGCAGCTTAGGGGTCGGGCTAGCGGGGGCAACATACGAGCAGTACTTC. Amino acid sequence: CASSLGVGLAGATYEQYF.

V usage is TRBV5-5 and J usage is TRBJ2-7, with D uncertain. This CDR3 contains 13 residues. Per the germline V gene, CDR1 is SGHKS and CDR2 is YYEKEE (reference sequence). With 5 bases removed from V and 3 bases from J, the gap between germline ends came to 12 bases. The CDR3, as DNA: TGTGCCAGCAGAGATACTTCCTACTACGAGCAGTACTTC. This sequence encodes CASRDTSYYEQYF. The whole variable domain, filled in from reference TRBV5-5 and TRBJ2-7, reads DAGVTQSPTHLIKTRGQQVTLRCSPISGHKSVSWYQQVLGQGPQFIFQYYEKEERGRGNFPDRFSARQFPNYSSELNVNALLLGDSALYLCASRDTSYYEQYFGPGTRLTVT.

The chain joins TRBV10-2 to TRBJ2-1; D is unclear. CDR3 length: 11 amino acids. The germline CDR1 and CDR2 sequences are WSHSY and SAAADI. V was trimmed by 2 bases and J by 8 bases, leaving 4 bases between them. CDR3 protein: CASSEDYEQFF. In DNA, the CDR3 is TGCGCCAGCAGTGAGGATTATGAGCAGTTCTTC.

The chain is built from TRBV4-1 and TRBJ2-2, with D maybe TRBD1 (8 bases). V shed 6 bases and J shed 6 bases, with 14 bases lying between them. This CDR3 has 14 amino acids. Germline loops: CDR1 MGHRA, CDR2 YSYEKL. The CDR3 DNA is TGCGCCAGCAGAAGAACAGGGGGGGCCGGGGAGCTGTTTTTT. It translates to CASRRTGGAGELFF.

V is TRBV5-1 and J is TRBJ2-7; D remains ambiguous. CDR3 length: 14 amino acids. Between the trimmed V and J ends, which lost 0 bases and 2 bases, there was a span of 9 bases. Germline V lookup: CDR1 SGHRS, CDR2 YFSETQ. CDR3 nucleotides: TGCGCCAGCAGCTTGGCCCCAGGTACCTACGAGCAGTACTTC. Encoded protein: CASSLAPGTYEQYF.

The V call is TRBV23-1, the J call TRBJ2-2, with 7 bases aligning to TRBD1. TRBV23-1 is marked as an open reading frame, function uncertain. The CDR3 is 17 residues long. V was clipped by 6 bases and J by 4 bases; unmatched bases: 14. The chain's CDR3 is CASSPGTDPELTGELFF. CDR3 nucleotides: TGCGCCAGCAGCCCCGGGACAGACCCCGAACTCACCGGGGAGCTGTTTTTT.

This rearrangement joins TRBV14 to TRBJ1-6; tentative D call: TRBD1 (5 bases). Trimming pared 0 bases from V and 10 bases from J, leaving 7 bases between. Germline CDR1 is SGHDN and CDR2 is FVKESK. The CDR3 is made up of 13 amino acids. Here the CDR3 reads CASSQDRDSPLHF. CDR3 DNA sequence: TGTGCCAGCAGCCAAGACAGGGACTCACCCCTCCACTTT.

CDR3 residues: CASSLTRGGTNSPLHF. For the CDR3, the DNA is TGTGCCAGCAGCTTAACCCGTGGCGGTACAAATTCACCCCTCCACTTT. V is TRBV11-2 and J is TRBJ1-6; D gene uncertain. The germline V and J ends were trimmed by 2 bases and 7 bases, with 15 bases remaining between them. The CDR3 totals 16 residues. Germline V gene sequence: CDR1 SGHAT, CDR2 FQNNGV.

DNA of the CDR3: TGTGCCAGCAGACAGTCTAGCGGGGGGGCCGGTACGCAGTATTTT. It translates to CASRQSSGGAGTQYF. The V and J genes are TRBV11-3 and TRBJ2-3; TRBD2 aligns across 12 bases. V was clipped by 6 bases and J by 8 bases; unmatched bases: 9. Germline loops: CDR1 SGHNT, CDR2 YENEEA. The CDR3 has 15 residues.

The gene calls are TRBV5-1 and TRBJ1-1, with a tentative D call TRBD1 (5 bases). Germline values: CDR1 SGHRS, CDR2 YFSETQ. Trimming cost V 1 base and J 3 bases, with 22 bases left between them. This CDR3 spans 18 amino acids. CDR3 region: CASSLSGLAGRKDTEAFF. The CDR3 nucleotides are TGCGCCAGCAGCTTGTCCGGGTTGGCAGGGCGCAAGGACACTGAAGCTTTCTTT. The complete variable domain, with remaining parts taken from reference TRBV5-1 and TRBJ1-1, reads KAGVTQTPRYLIKTRGQQVTLSCSPISGHRSVSWYQQTPGQGLQFLFEYFSETQRNKGNFPGRFSGRQFSNSRSEMNVSTLELGDSALYLCASSLSGLAGRKDTEAFFGQGTRLTVV.

This chain joins TRBV11-2 and TRBJ1-2; D unresolved. This CDR3 has 13 amino acids. Germline V gene sequence: CDR1 SGHAT, CDR2 FQNNGV. The V end was cut by 0 bases, the J end by 4 bases, with 6 bases between. The CDR3 DNA follows: TGTGCCAGCAGCTTAGAACGGCTCTATGGCTACACCTTC. It codes for CASSLERLYGYTF.

This sequence joins TRBV5-8 and TRBJ1-5, with D unclear. Between the trimmed V and J ends, which lost 0 bases and 4 bases, there was a span of 11 bases. There are 15 residues in the CDR3. Germline V gives CDR1 SGHTS, CDR2 YDEGEE. The CDR3 protein is CASSLGRSPNQPQHF. CDR3 coding DNA: TGTGCCAGCAGCTTGGGCAGATCCCCTAATCAGCCCCAGCATTTT.

The chain is built from TRBV19 and TRBJ1-6, with 10 bases lining up with TRBD1. The germline V gene has CDR1 LNHDA and CDR2 SQIVND (reference sequence). V was clipped by 4 bases and J by 9 bases; unmatched bases: 3. This CDR3 region has 14 residues. This CDR3 reads CASSRGTGASPLHF. DNA of the CDR3: TGTGCCAGTAGTAGGGGGACAGGGGCTTCACCCCTCCACTTT.

The CDR3 here is CASSLVVGIYEQYF. In nucleotides, the CDR3 is TGCGCCAGCAGCTTGGTAGTCGGTATCTACGAGCAGTACTTC. The chain links TRBV5-1 to TRBJ2-7; D call uncertain. This CDR3 region has 14 residues. The germline gives CDR1 SGHRS, CDR2 YFSETQ. V was clipped by 0 bases and J by 3 bases, with 10 bases between them. The entire variable domain, with the rest obtained from reference TRBV5-1 and TRBJ2-7, is as follows: KAGVTQTPRYLIKTRGQQVTLSCSPISGHRSVSWYQQTPGQGLQFLFEYFSETQRNKGNFPGRFSGRQFSNSRSEMNVSTLELGDSALYLCASSLVVGIYEQYFGPGTRLTVT.

The V call is TRBV9, the J call TRBJ2-4; D unclear. The CDR3 totals 12 residues. The germline gives CDR1 SGDLS, CDR2 YYNGEE. V shed 0 bases and J shed 7 bases, with 5 bases lying between them. The CDR3 protein is CASSVDSNIQYF. The CDR3 DNA sequence: TGTGCCAGCAGCGTAGACAGCAACATTCAGTACTTC.

Here the CDR3 reads CASHQNPNYGYTF. The CDR3 nucleotides are TGTGCCAGCCATCAAAACCCTAACTATGGCTACACCTTC. This rearrangement joins TRBV6-5 to TRBJ1-2; no clear D gene. The germline V gene encodes CDR1 MNHEY and CDR2 SVGAGI. The CDR3 extends over 13 amino acids. Deletions cut 8 bases from V and 0 bases from J, with 10 bases between.

The V and J genes are TRBV25-1 and TRBJ2-7, with 10 bases lining up with TRBD1. V was pared by 4 bases and J by 0 bases, with 3 bases of the junction left unmatched. The CDR3 contains 15 residues. CDR1 is MGHDK and CDR2 is SYGVNS in the germline V gene. The CDR3 DNA sequence: TGTGCCAGCAGTGTAGGGACAGGGGACTCCTACGAGCAGTACTTC. It specifies CASSVGTGDSYEQYF.

The chain employs TRBV4-1 and TRBJ2-1, with D possibly called TRBD1 or TRBD2 (6 bases each). In germline, CDR1 is MGHRA, CDR2 YSYEKL. The CDR3 is 16 amino acids. The germline V and J ends were trimmed by 0 bases and 8 bases, with 17 bases remaining between them. The CDR3, as DNA: TGCGCCAGCAGCCAAGACCCAGTAGGGGGGCGCGATGAGCAGTTCTTC. Its protein is CASSQDPVGGRDEQFF.

The gene calls are TRBV14 and TRBJ1-2; no definite D call. Deletions cut 1 base from V and 7 bases from J, with 7 bases between. The CDR3 is 12 amino acids. The germline V gene has CDR1 SGHDN and CDR2 FVKESK. The DNA for the CDR3 is TGTGCCAGCAGCCAAGGGGAATTTGGCTACACCTTC. Residues: CASSQGEFGYTF.

The J gene is TRBJ1-2, the V gene TRBV28; 9 positions match TRBD1. Trimming cost V 5 bases and J 8 bases; bases outside gene matches: 6. The germline gives CDR1 MDHEN, CDR2 SYDVKM. The CDR3 sequence is 13 residues long. This chain's CDR3 is CASSLSDRGGYTF. CDR3 DNA: TGTGCCAGCAGTCTCTCGGACAGGGGCGGCTACACCTTC.

V gene TRBV4-1 combines with J gene TRBJ2-1; 10 positions agree with TRBD1. Per germline, CDR1 MGHRA and CDR2 YSYEKL. The trim removed 4 bases at V and 6 bases at J, leaving 27 bases unmatched. This CDR3 has 22 residues. For the CDR3, the DNA is TGCGCCAGCAGCCCCCGGGACAGGGGATCCCCAACCTCCCTAAGTGGGAGCAATGAGCAGTTCTTC. Residues: CASSPRDRGSPTSLSGSNEQFF.

The chain carries TRBV5-6 and TRBJ1-2, with D maybe TRBD1 (5 bases). This CDR3 has 12 residues. V was clipped by 7 bases and J by 6 bases, with 13 bases between them. The germline CDR1 and CDR2 sequences are SGHDT and YYEEEE. The CDR3 region is CASGAGGDGYTF. The CDR3 coding sequence is TGTGCCAGCGGCGCGGGAGGGGATGGCTACACCTTC.